This T cell receptor beta chain stems from a study of blood T cells in healthy people across ages. Overall study findings and caveats: Across samples, TCR beta diversity tracked strongly with naive T cell percentage.

A remark on this clonotype: Its antigen remains unknown.

There were healthy Caucasian individuals from Russia, aged roughly 6 to 95, serving as donors. Alongside a J-beta primer mix, a sample-barcoded 5' primer served in a second PCR lasting roughly 7 to 11 cycles. Tags on each cDNA molecule came from a template-switch adaptor with 12 random nucleotides. TCRdb fed the 5' RACE reads into MiXCR, producing one record per CDR3 protein. Counted here are 1.5 million to 1.8 million distinct CDR3 sequences, roughly two fifths occurring once; the ten biggest clones make up under 5%. The CDR3 totals 15 residues. The rearrangement uses TRBV21-1 and TRBJ1-6; no DNA check was done on the table's D call, TRBD1. TRBV21-1 is assigned pseudogene status. This TCR was sampled from a woman aged 18-29 years in good health. Source material: blood. DNA for the CDR3: TGTGCCAGCAGCAAAGCCCGGGACGGAAGTTCACCCCTCCACTTT. Encoded protein: CASSKARDGSSPLHF.